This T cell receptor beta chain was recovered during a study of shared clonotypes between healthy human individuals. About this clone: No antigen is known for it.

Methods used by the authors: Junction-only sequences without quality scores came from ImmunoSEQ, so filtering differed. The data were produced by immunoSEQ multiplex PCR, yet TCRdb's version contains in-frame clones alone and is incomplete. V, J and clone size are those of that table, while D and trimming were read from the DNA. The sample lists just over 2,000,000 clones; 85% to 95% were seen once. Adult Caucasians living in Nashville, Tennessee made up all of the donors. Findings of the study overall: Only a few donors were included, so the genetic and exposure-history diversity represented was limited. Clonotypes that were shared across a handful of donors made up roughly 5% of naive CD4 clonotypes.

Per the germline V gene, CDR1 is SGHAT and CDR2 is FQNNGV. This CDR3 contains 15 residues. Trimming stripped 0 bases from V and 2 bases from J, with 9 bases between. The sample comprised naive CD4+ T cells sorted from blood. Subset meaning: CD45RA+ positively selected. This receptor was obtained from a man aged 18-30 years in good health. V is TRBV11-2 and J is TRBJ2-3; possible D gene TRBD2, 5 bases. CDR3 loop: CASSLDGLTTDTQYF. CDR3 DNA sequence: TGTGCCAGCAGCTTAGATGGACTCACCACAGATACGCAGTATTTT.